This T cell receptor (beta chain) was observed in a study of T cell repertoires in cytomegalovirus infection. General observations from the study: Clonotype analysis showed dominance of the ex vivo response by HLA-C-restricted CMV-specific TCR beta clonotypes. Identification of carriers of CMV plus the relevant HLA was achieved through cumulative public TCR beta family frequency.

Of note for this clonotype: Its target is unknown.

This CDR3 comprises 14 residues. Trimming removed 0 bases at V and 5 bases at J, with 10 bases between. Germline V gene sequence: CDR1 MNHEY, CDR2 SMNVEV (reference sequence). TCRdb reprocessed the reads via MiXCR and lists one record per CDR3 protein. The sample records approximately 220,000 distinct CDR3 sequences, less than 50% being singletons. The sequencing here drew on CD8+ T cells from cultured PBMCs, taken from culture after CMV antigen stimulation. The sequence was collected from a human donor in good health (CMV status not recorded). Some clones in this sample may be carry-over from other donors' samples. The V gene is TRBV27, the J gene TRBJ2-5; D is ambiguous. The CDR3 DNA follows: TGTGCCAGCAGTTTATCGAGACCCGCGGAGACCCAGTACTTC. It is translated as CASSLSRPAETQYF.